This entry lists 18 T cell receptor beta chains sequenced from one sample in a study of human T cells and chemical hapten exposure. In TCRdb, the RACE reads were re-called with MiXCR into one record per CDR3 protein. Of roughly 74,000 distinct CDR3 sequences listed, about 31% were seen once; the top ten hold roughly 10%. Specified time point: patch test 1, 2 weeks after DPC sensitization. Treatment indicated: therapeutic diphenylcyclopropenone sensitization with weekly scalp DPC. The sample was whole blood, taken in connection with sensitization to the hapten diphenylcyclopropenone (DPC). The receptor source for this set is a man in his forties or fifties with alopecia areata. Some clones in this sample may be carry-over from other donors' samples.

The CDR3 DNA follows: TGTGCCAGCAGACGGATAGCAGTAAGCACAGATACGCAGTATTTT. It yields the protein CASRRIAVSTDTQYF. The V call is TRBV6-5, the J call TRBJ2-3; no clear D. V was clipped by 6 bases and J by 0 bases, with 13 bases between them. CDR3 length: 15 residues. Per germline, CDR1 MNHEY and CDR2 SVGAGI.

CDR3 in DNA: TGTGCCAGCAGTGAGACTAGCGGCTCCTACAATGAGCAGTTCTTC. Translating gives CASSETSGSYNEQFF. The chain links TRBV12-3 or TRBV12-4 to TRBJ2-1; TRBD2 aligns across 9 bases. V trimming: 5 bases; J trimming: 0 bases; junction bases outside the gene matches: 2. The CDR3 covers 15 residues.

The rearrangement uses TRBV20-1 and TRBJ1-6; D remains unclear. Germline CDR1 and CDR2: DFQATT and SNEGSKA (reference sequence). This CDR3 spans 13 amino acids. The germline V and J ends were trimmed by 3 bases and 3 bases, with 6 bases remaining between them. Written as DNA, the CDR3 is TGCAGTGCTAGGGATAGCTATAATTCACCCCTCCACTTT. Encoded protein: CSARDSYNSPLHF.

In this sample, this clonotype turned up many times. The chain links TRBV28 to TRBJ2-7, with 8 nucleotides matching TRBD1. CDR1 MDHEN and CDR2 SYDVKM come from the germline V gene. CDR3 length: 12 residues. V shed 5 bases and J 6 bases; nucleotides not matched to a gene: 3. This chain's CDR3 is CASSTGTGEQYF. In DNA, the CDR3 is TGTGCCAGCAGTACAGGGACAGGCGAGCAGTACTTC.

J is TRBJ2-5 and V is TRBV6-6; no firm D call. CDR3 length: 12 residues. Germline CDR1 is MNHNY and CDR2 is SVGAGI (reference sequence). V lost 0 bases to trimming and J lost 4 bases, with 3 bases between them. CDR3 bases: TGTGCCAGCAGTTACTCCCCAGAGACCCAGTACTTC. Translating it yields CASSYSPETQYF.

The table lists this clonotype with a few counts. In DNA, the CDR3 is TGTGCCAGCAGCCGGGAGGGTGGTACGCAGTATTTT. It is translated as CASSREGGTQYF. This sequence joins TRBV11-2 and TRBJ2-3, with 8 bases fitting TRBD2. There are 12 residues in the CDR3. The germline V gene encodes CDR1 SGHAT and CDR2 FQNNGV. With V trimmed by 5 bases and J by 8 bases, 3 bases remained unmatched.

CDR3 residues: CASSQSVSPQGEAFF. CDR3 nucleotides: TGTGCCAGCAGCCAATCTGTATCCCCGCAGGGTGAAGCTTTCTTT. The chain employs TRBV3-1 and TRBJ1-1, with D perhaps TRBD1 (5 bases). V was shortened by 2 bases and J by 7 bases, with 17 bases between the two germline ends. CDR1 and CDR2 from the germline V gene are LGHDT and YNNKEL (reference sequence). CDR3 length equals 15 residues.

This chain uses TRBV5-4 with TRBJ2-1; D call uncertain. The germline V gene has CDR1 SGHNT and CDR2 YYREEE (reference sequence). The CDR3 is 14 amino acids. Trimming took off 0 bases at V and 8 bases at J, with 12 bases between the two ends. CDR3 in amino acids: CASSLGDSSDEQFF. The CDR3 nucleotides read TGTGCCAGCAGCTTGGGGGATAGCAGCGATGAGCAGTTCTTC. Supplemented by reference TRBV5-4 and TRBJ2-1, the full variable domain reads ETGVTQSPTHLIKTRGQQVTLRCSSQSGHNTVSWYQQALGQGPQFIFQYYREEENGRGNFPPRFSGLQFPNYSSELNVNALELDDSALYLCASSLGDSSDEQFFGPGTRLTVL.

Worth noting for this clonotype: One end of the junction is discordant with germline, which a read error may explain. J is TRBJ1-1 and V is TRBV12-3 or TRBV12-4, with 10 bases matching TRBD1. This CDR3 is 16 amino acids long. The CDR3 DNA reads as TGTGCCAGCAGTTTGTGGACAGGGGGTCTGAACACTGAAACTTTCTTT. Residues: CASSLWTGGLNTETFF.

This clonotype showed up just a few times. CDR3 nucleotide sequence: TGCGCCAGCGGCCCCTCAACAGGGACCTACGAGCAGTACTTC. Encoded protein: CASGPSTGTYEQYF. The chain recombines TRBV5-1 with TRBJ2-7; TRBD1 might be the D (6 bases). V dropped 7 bases and J dropped 2 bases, with 16 bases sitting between them. The CDR3 runs 14 residues. The germline V gene has CDR1 SGHRS and CDR2 YFSETQ.

The chain combines TRBV19 with TRBJ2-1; possible D gene TRBD1, 5 bases. The V end lost 3 bases, the J end lost 8 bases, and 8 bases lay between the germline ends. The length of the CDR3 is 12 residues. Germline CDR1 is LNHDA and CDR2 is SQIVND (reference sequence). CDR3 coding DNA: TGTGCCAGTAGTATGGAAGGGGATGAGCAGTTCTTC. This codes for CASSMEGDEQFF. Supplemented by reference TRBV19 and TRBJ2-1, the full variable domain reads DGGITQSPKYLFRKEGQNVTLSCEQNLNHDAMYWYRQDPGQGLRLIYYSQIVNDFQKGDIAEGYSVSREKKESFPLTVTSAQKNPTAFYLCASSMEGDEQFFGPGTRLTVL.

This clonotype turned up a few times. The J gene is TRBJ2-3, the V gene TRBV25-1; no clear D. CDR3 length: 13 amino acids. Germline-derived CDR1 and CDR2 are MGHDK and SYGVNS. V was cut by 2 bases and J by 1 base, with 4 bases left in between. CDR3 nucleotides: TGTGCCAGCAGTGAAAAAGGCACAGATACGCAGTATTTT. Protein: CASSEKGTDTQYF.

This chain links TRBV4-3 with TRBJ2-3; D remains unclear. V gave up 4 bases and J gave up 2 bases, with 7 bases separating them. This CDR3 has 13 amino acids. Germline assignment: CDR1 LGHNA and CDR2 YSLEER. CDR3 region: CASSLVDTDTQYF. As DNA, the CDR3 is TGCGCCAGCAGCCTCGTCGACACAGATACGCAGTATTTT.

The chain couples TRBV12-3 or TRBV12-4 to TRBJ1-1, with a possible D match to TRBD1 (6 bases). With 6 bases removed from V and 0 bases from J, the gap between germline ends came to 11 bases. The CDR3 is 14 amino acids. CDR3 sequence: CASSHWGLNTEAFF. In nucleotides, the CDR3 is TGTGCCAGCAGCCATTGGGGGCTGAACACTGAAGCTTTCTTT.

The V and J genes are TRBV24-1 and TRBJ2-1, with D uncertain. Germline V gene data show CDR1 as KGHDR and CDR2 as SFDVKD. V was cut by 1 base and J by 5 bases, with 14 bases left in between. This CDR3 is 16 amino acids long. The CDR3 DNA reads as TGTGCCACCAGTGATTTTCCCCTTAGCAGAAACAATGAGCAGTTCTTC. Translation: CATSDFPLSRNNEQFF.

J is TRBJ2-2 and V is TRBV7-6; D is undetermined. This CDR3 spans 14 amino acids. V lost 6 bases to trimming and J lost 4 bases, with 12 bases between them. The germline V gene encodes CDR1 SGHVS and CDR2 FNYEAQ. In nucleotides, the CDR3 is TGTGCCAGCAGTCCTACGGACGGCACCGGGGAGCTGTTTTTT. This codes for CASSPTDGTGELFF.

The CDR3 bases are TGTGCCAGCAGCTTAGATGTCCCTGGGGCCAACGTCCTGACTTTC. As protein: CASSLDVPGANVLTF. The V and J genes are TRBV7-9 and TRBJ2-6, with D unresolved. The V and J ends lost 1 base and 2 bases respectively, with 6 bases between them. CDR1 and CDR2 from the germline V gene are SEHNR and FQNEAQ (reference sequence). CDR3 size: 15 residues. The variable domain in full, with the rest retrieved from reference TRBV7-9 and TRBJ2-6, is DTGVSQNPRHKITKRGQNVTFRCDPISEHNRLYWYRQTLGQGPEFLTYFQNEAQLEKSRLLSDRFSAERPKGSFSTLEIQRTEQGDSAMYLCASSLDVPGANVLTFGAGSRLTVL.

The V call is TRBV6-5, the J call TRBJ1-1; D remains unclear. The CDR3 spans 13 residues. CDR1 is MNHEY and CDR2 is SVGAGI in the germline V gene. Trimming stripped 4 bases from V and 8 bases from J, with 14 bases between. The CDR3 spells CASSLGWAGEAFF. The CDR3 coding sequence is TGTGCCAGCAGTTTAGGGTGGGCCGGCGAAGCTTTCTTT.